These 25 T cell receptor beta chains were all obtained from the same sample, sequenced in a study of T cell responses to AZD1222 COVID-19 vaccine. Sequencing was performed with immunoSEQ multiplex PCR; in TCRdb, only in-frame clones are kept and a portion is missing. The sample shows 140,000 or so clones, about 86% of them seen only once. Sample: peripheral blood, taken 28 days after the second AZD1222 dose. The source of these receptors is an adult who received the AZD1222 COVID-19 vaccine.

This chain connects TRBV6-1 to TRBJ1-2; unclear D gene. V was clipped by 0 bases and J by 2 bases, with 16 bases between them. Germline CDR1 and CDR2: MNHNS and SASEGT. The CDR3 sequence is 17 residues long. The CDR3 DNA follows: TGTGCCAGCAGTGAAGCGTCAGCTGAGGGTTTGAACTATGGCTACACCTTC. Protein: CASSEASAEGLNYGYTF.

The chain combines TRBV24-1 with TRBJ1-1; D not certain. The germline gives CDR1 KGHDR, CDR2 SFDVKD. Trimming pared 5 bases from V and 2 bases from J, leaving 8 bases between. The CDR3 length is 13 residues. The CDR3 is CATSAAENTEAFF. CDR3 in DNA: TGTGCCACCAGTGCGGCGGAAAACACTGAAGCTTTCTTT.

The table lists this clone with a count of one. The chain couples TRBV10-1 to TRBJ2-5; either TRBD1 or TRBD2 may supply D (7 bases each). The germline V gene has CDR1 WNHNN and CDR2 SYGVQD (reference sequence). V was trimmed by 3 bases and J by 4 bases, leaving 18 bases between them. The CDR3 runs to 16 residues. CDR3 protein: CASSELPTGRVETQYF. The CDR3 region has the DNA TGCGCCAGCAGTGAATTGCCGACAGGGAGGGTAGAGACCCAGTACTTC.

This chain links TRBV2 with TRBJ2-2, with 8 bases lining up with TRBD2. Per germline, CDR1 SNHLY and CDR2 FYNNEI. This CDR3 spans 14 amino acids. Trimming took 8 bases from V and 1 from J; bases not matched to a gene: 3. The CDR3 DNA is TGTGCCAGCGATACTAGCGGGAACACCGGGGAGCTGTTTTTT. Its protein is CASDTSGNTGELFF.

This clone was seen a single time. CDR3 bases: TGTGCCACCAGTGATTGGAGGGGGACTGAAGCTTTCTTT. Its translation is CATSDWRGTEAFF. The rearrangement links TRBV24-1 to TRBJ1-1, with a possible D match to TRBD1 (6 bases). V lost 2 bases, J lost 5 bases, and 8 bases lay in between. Germline V lookup: CDR1 KGHDR, CDR2 SFDVKD. There are 13 residues in the CDR3.

The chain is built from TRBV30 and TRBJ1-6, with unresolved D. Germline V gene sequence: CDR1 GTSNPN, CDR2 SVGIG (reference sequence). This CDR3 is built from 11 residues. The V end lost 5 bases, the J end lost 11 bases, and 10 bases lay between the germline ends. The CDR3 loop is CAWGRTPPLHF. CDR3 nucleotides: TGTGCCTGGGGCCGCACACCACCCCTCCACTTT.

The chain has TRBV27 and TRBJ1-6; D gene ambiguous. The germline V gene has CDR1 MNHEY and CDR2 SMNVEV (reference sequence). Trimming pared 6 bases from V and 6 bases from J, leaving 9 bases between. CDR3 size: 13 residues. This CDR3 reads CASSRVPNSPLHF. The CDR3 DNA follows: TGTGCCAGCAGCAGAGTTCCTAATTCACCCCTCCACTTT.

This chain connects TRBV19 to TRBJ1-2, with D uncertain. V shed 7 bases and J shed 5 bases, with 26 bases lying between them. Germline V lookup: CDR1 LNHDA, CDR2 SQIVND (reference sequence). This CDR3 comprises 17 residues. The CDR3 DNA reads as TGTGCCAGTACCAAAGGGCCTGGTGGAGGCCGGGTTTATGGCTACACCTTC. Translation: CASTKGPGGGRVYGYTF.

The chain couples TRBV6-5 to TRBJ2-3; D is unresolved. Trimming left V 0 bases short and J 0 bases short, with 4 bases between. CDR1 MNHEY and CDR2 SVGAGI come from the germline V gene. This CDR3 is 14 amino acids long. CDR3: CASSYSASTDTQYF. The CDR3 nucleotides are TGTGCCAGCAGTTACTCGGCTAGCACAGATACGCAGTATTTT.

The CDR3, as DNA: TGTGCCAGCTCAAAACTAGCGGGGGGAGACAATGAGCAGTTCTTC. Protein sequence: CASSKLAGGDNEQFF. This chain connects TRBV18 to TRBJ2-1; 12 bases are shared with TRBD2. Germline CDR1 reads KGHSH; CDR2 reads LQKENI. The CDR3 runs to 15 residues. J gave up 5 bases and V 5 bases, and 4 bases lay outside the gene matches.

The CDR3 region is CASSYVTGGYNEQFF. The CDR3 nucleotides are TGTGCCAGCAGTTATGTTACGGGAGGATACAATGAGCAGTTCTTC. The J gene is TRBJ2-1, the V gene TRBV6-5; TRBD2 matches at 7 bases. J was trimmed by 4 bases and V by 3 bases; bases with no gene match: 6. Germline loops: CDR1 MNHEY, CDR2 SVGAGI. The CDR3 loop spans 15 amino acids.

The chain joins TRBV13 to TRBJ2-3; the D gene is possibly TRBD1 (5 bases). The CDR3 length is 13 residues. The germline V gene encodes CDR1 PRHDT and CDR2 FYEKMQ (reference sequence). With 5 bases removed from V and 6 bases from J, the gap between germline ends came to 12 bases. CDR3 in DNA: TGTGCCAGCAGCCTCACAGGTTTTGATACGCAGTATTTT. It codes for CASSLTGFDTQYF.

This clone showed up just once. The chain has TRBV15 and TRBJ1-2; 9 bases are a match to TRBD1. The CDR3 is 13 residues long. The germline CDR1 and CDR2 sequences are LNHNV and YYDKDF (reference sequence). V gave up 5 bases and J gave up 7 bases; unmatched junction bases: 5. The chain's CDR3 is CATSGGQGSGYTF. CDR3 DNA: TGTGCCACCAGCGGAGGACAGGGGAGTGGCTACACCTTC.

This clone was seen only a few times. The chain joins TRBV12-3 or TRBV12-4 to TRBJ1-2; 7 positions match TRBD1. The CDR3 extends over 13 amino acids. After removal of 6 bases from V and 8 bases from J, the junction contained 9 bases not matched to a gene. As DNA, the CDR3 is TGTGCCAGCAGCTACAGGGGCCAGAGGGGCTACACCTTC. This sequence encodes CASSYRGQRGYTF.

This chain links TRBV5-1 with TRBJ2-1; TRBD1 aligns across 8 bases. This CDR3 has 15 amino acids. The germline gives CDR1 SGHRS, CDR2 YFSETQ. The V segment lost 0 bases and the J segment 4 bases; nucleotides outside the gene matches: 3. CDR3 nucleotide sequence: TGCGCCAGCAGCTTGGCAGGACAGGGTTACAATGAGCAGTTCTTC. Protein product: CASSLAGQGYNEQFF.

The chain couples TRBV4-2 to TRBJ1-2; TRBD1 agrees at 8 bases. Germline-derived CDR1 and CDR2 are LGHNA and YNFKEQ. The CDR3 has 15 amino acids. Unmatched junction bases numbered 1, after V lost 1 base and J lost 0 bases. CDR3 nucleotides: TGTGCCAGCAGCCAAGGGGACAGGACTAACTATGGCTACACCTTC. Amino acids: CASSQGDRTNYGYTF.

The chain recombines TRBV6-4 with TRBJ1-5; tentative D call: TRBD1 (5 bases). This CDR3 comprises 13 residues. CDR1 and CDR2 (germline): MRHNA, SNTAGT. Trimming left V 6 bases short and J 3 bases short, with 9 bases between. The CDR3 loop reads CASSPTANQPQHF. The CDR3 nucleotides are TGTGCCAGCAGCCCGACAGCCAATCAGCCCCAGCATTTT.

V gene TRBV27 combines with J gene TRBJ2-1; the match to TRBD1 covers 7 bases. The CDR3 covers 12 residues. The germline V gene has CDR1 MNHEY and CDR2 SMNVEV (reference sequence). With V trimmed by 3 bases and J by 14 bases, 7 bases remained unmatched. CDR3 amino acids: CASSFGTTGEFF. Here the CDR3 DNA reads TGTGCCAGCAGTTTCGGGACAACAGGGGAGTTCTTC.

The CDR3 loop is CAETGSTSHEQFF. The CDR3 DNA reads TGTGCCGAAACCGGGTCAACCAGCCATGAGCAGTTCTTC. This chain links TRBV27 with TRBJ2-1; D not certain. There are 13 residues in the CDR3. CDR1 is MNHEY and CDR2 is SMNVEV in the germline V gene (reference sequence). V was trimmed by 11 bases and J by 8 bases, leaving 19 bases between them.

This chain links TRBV5-1 with TRBJ1-1; a weak D match, TRBD1 (6 bases). Germline loops: CDR1 SGHRS, CDR2 YFSETQ. Trimming shortened V by 4 bases and J by 1 base, and 11 bases separated the two germline ends. CDR3 length: 14 amino acids. The DNA of the CDR3 is TGCGCCAGCAGCCTACCGGGACAGAACACTGAAGCTTTCTTT. Encoded protein: CASSLPGQNTEAFF.

The V and J genes are TRBV12-5 and TRBJ1-1; weak D call: TRBD1 (5 bases). Trimming left V 6 bases short and J 1 base short, with 9 bases between. Per germline, CDR1 LGHNT and CDR2 FRNRAP. The CDR3 spans 13 residues. The CDR3 is CASGRGGNTEAFF. The CDR3 coding sequence is TGTGCTAGTGGCCGGGGGGGGAACACTGAAGCTTTCTTT.

The rearrangement uses TRBV3-1 (or the pseudogene TRBV3-2) and TRBJ1-2; weak D call: TRBD1 (6 bases). Deletions cut 0 bases from V and 5 bases from J, with 10 bases between. CDR1 LGHDT and CDR2 YNNKEL come from the germline V gene (reference sequence). CDR3 length equals 14 residues. The CDR3 loop is CASSQDAGVYGYTF. CDR3 sequence (DNA): TGTGCCAGCAGCCAAGATGCAGGGGTATATGGCTACACCTTC.

The chain employs TRBV2 and TRBJ1-1, with D possibly matching TRBD1 (5 bases). This CDR3 region has 13 residues. CDR1 SNHLY and CDR2 FYNNEI come from the germline V gene. V dropped 2 bases and J dropped 5 bases, with 9 bases sitting between them. CDR3 sequence (DNA): TGTGCCAGCAGTGAACGGGGCAGTACTGAAGCTTTCTTT. Encoded protein: CASSERGSTEAFF.

The chain links TRBV3-1 (or the pseudogene TRBV3-2) to TRBJ1-4; the D gene is possibly TRBD1 (6 bases). V was trimmed by 0 bases and J by 7 bases, leaving 15 bases between them. Germline V CDR1 and CDR2: LGHDT, YNNKEL (reference sequence). This CDR3 region has 16 residues. The CDR3 sequence is CASSQDQTGRGEKLFF. The CDR3 DNA reads as TGTGCCAGCAGCCAAGACCAAACAGGGAGGGGTGAAAAACTGTTTTTT.

J is TRBJ1-1 and V is TRBV18; D may be TRBD1 (5 bases). V lost 4 bases to trimming and J lost 1 base, with 7 bases between them. The CDR3 is made up of 13 amino acids. From germline, CDR1 is KGHSH and CDR2 LQKENI. CDR3 nucleotide sequence: TGTGCCAGCTCACGAGACAGGAACACTGAAGCTTTCTTT. This translates into CASSRDRNTEAFF. Drawing the rest from reference TRBV18 and TRBJ1-1, the complete variable domain is NAGVMQNPRHLVRRRGQEARLRCSPMKGHSHVYWYRQLPEEGLKFMVYLQKENIIDESGMPKERFSAEFPKEGPSILRIQQVVRGDSAAYFCASSRDRNTEAFFGQGTRLTVV.